The T cell receptor beta chain described here comes from a study of beta chain features in type 1 diabetes. For the study at large: Cell yields, gender and age were comparable in patients and healthy donors.

Reverse transcribing all isolated RNA meant expressed TCRB transcripts were sequenced. The assay was immunoSEQ multiplex PCR, and TCRdb's table has in-frame clones only and misses some. The sample lists 200,000 to 250,000 clones, over 8.5% seen once, with approximately 0.03% in the top ten. This CDR3 contains 14 residues. The V and J ends lost 5 bases and 0 bases, in that order; junction bases with no gene match: 4. The germline V gene encodes CDR1 SGHAT and CDR2 FQNNGV. The receptor's source is a woman between 18 and 30 years old in good health. The specimen was naive CD4+ T cells from blood. The genes are TRBV11-2 and TRBJ2-7; 7 nucleotides match TRBD1. This CDR3 is CASSPQGSSYEQYF. CDR3 DNA: TGTGCCAGCAGCCCACAGGGGAGCTCCTACGAGCAGTACTTC. Variable domain in full (rest from reference TRBV11-2 and TRBJ2-7): EAGVAQSPRYKIIEKRQSVAFWCNPISGHATLYWYQQILGQGPKLLIQFQNNGVVDDSQLPKDRFSAERLKGVDSTLKIQPAKLEDSAVYLCASSPQGSSYEQYFGPGTRLTVT.